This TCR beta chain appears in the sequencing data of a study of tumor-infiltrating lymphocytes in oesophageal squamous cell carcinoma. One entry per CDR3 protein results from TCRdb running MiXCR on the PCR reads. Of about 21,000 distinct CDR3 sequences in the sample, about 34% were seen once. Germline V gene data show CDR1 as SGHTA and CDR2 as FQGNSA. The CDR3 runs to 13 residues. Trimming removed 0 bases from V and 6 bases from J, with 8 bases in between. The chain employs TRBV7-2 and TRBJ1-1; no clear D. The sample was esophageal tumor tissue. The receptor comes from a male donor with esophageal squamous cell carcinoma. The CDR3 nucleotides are TGTGCCAGCAGCTTAGCGGTCCTCCCTGAAGCTTTCTTT. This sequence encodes CASSLAVLPEAFF.